These T cell receptor beta chains were read from a single sample in a study of T-cell reconstitution after alpha-beta-depleted transplantation in children. TCRdb called the PCR reads again in MiXCR, with one record for every CDR3 protein. The data show some 840,000 distinct CDR3 sequences, roughly 15% seen once. The specimen was PBMCs, mostly from graft donor cells, collected 360 days after TCRalphabeta/CD19-depleted stem cell transplant. Receptors originate from a male patient younger than 18 who had a stem cell transplant for acute lymphoblastic leukemia, so the T cells may come from the graft donor. Both conserved end residues are part of each CDR3. Fields, in order: V gene, J gene, clone size, D gene, CDR3 protein, CDR3 DNA. A D gene is named only where the DNA matches it firmly. Part of the rows lack a size; the others show once, few, many or a class for expanded clones.

V gene: TRBV5-1
J gene: TRBJ2-3
clone size: .
D gene: TRBD1
CDR3 protein: CASSLDRGLTTDTQYF
CDR3 DNA: TGCGCCAGCAGCTTGGATAGGGGGCTCACCACAGATACGCAGTATTTT

V gene: TRBV5-1
J gene: TRBJ1-6
clone size: many
D gene: TRBD1
CDR3 protein: CASSLGQGVNSPLHF
CDR3 DNA: TGCGCCAGCAGCTTGGGACAGGGGGTTAATTCACCCCTCCACTTT

V gene: TRBV4-1
J gene: TRBJ2-2
clone size: many
D gene: TRBD2
CDR3 protein: CASSRPRERVGAGELFF
CDR3 DNA: TGCGCCAGCAGCCGACCGCGGGAGAGAGTTGGTGCCGGGGAGCTGTTTTTT

V gene: TRBV11-2
J gene: TRBJ1-2
clone size: few
D gene: TRBD1
CDR3 protein: CASSLWGGGPANYGYTF
CDR3 DNA: TGTGCCAGCAGCTTATGGGGAGGGGGCCCAGCTAACTATGGCTACACCTTC

V gene: TRBV10-3
J gene: TRBJ2-7
clone size: few
D gene: TRBD2
CDR3 protein: CAISDPTSGSTYEQYF
CDR3 DNA: TGTGCCATCAGTGACCCGACTAGCGGGAGTACCTACGAGCAGTACTTC

V gene: TRBV5-1
J gene: TRBJ2-3
clone size: .
D gene: .
CDR3 protein: CASSLTPAAMTDTQYF
CDR3 DNA: TGCGCCAGCAGCTTGACGCCTGCCGCTATGACAGATACGCAGTATTTT

V gene: TRBV29-1
J gene: TRBJ2-5
clone size: .
D gene: TRBD2
CDR3 protein: CSVAPDSFSGALDQYF
CDR3 DNA: TGCAGCGTTGCCCCGGACTCCTTCAGCGGGGCTCTGGACCAGTACTTC

V gene: TRBV6-5
J gene: TRBJ1-4
clone size: .
D gene: .
CDR3 protein: CASRSGIGITNEKLFF
CDR3 DNA: TGTGCCAGCAGGTCGGGGATTGGCATAACTAATGAAAAACTGTTTTTT

V gene: TRBV24-1
J gene: TRBJ2-3
clone size: many
D gene: .
CDR3 protein: CATSLGRGSTDTQYF
CDR3 DNA: TGTGCCACCAGTTTAGGCCGGGGGTCGACAGATACGCAGTATTTT

V gene: TRBV7-9
J gene: TRBJ2-5
clone size: few
D gene: .
CDR3 protein: CASSLRVGGQETQYF
CDR3 DNA: TGTGCCAGCAGCTTAAGGGTAGGAGGACAAGAGACCCAGTACTTC

V gene: TRBV29-1
J gene: TRBJ1-6
clone size: .
D gene: .
CDR3 protein: CSVTPGRNSPLHF
CDR3 DNA: TGCAGCGTTACTCCTGGACGAAATTCACCCCTCCACTTT

V gene: TRBV4-2
J gene: TRBJ2-3
clone size: .
D gene: .
CDR3 protein: CASSWGEGDTDTQYF
CDR3 DNA: TGTGCCAGCAGCTGGGGGGAAGGGGACACAGATACGCAGTATTTT

V gene: TRBV11-2
J gene: TRBJ2-1
clone size: few
D gene: .
CDR3 protein: CASSPPTWRGYEQFF
CDR3 DNA: TGTGCCAGCAGCCCCCCGACCTGGAGGGGCTATGAGCAGTTCTTC

V gene: TRBV20-1
J gene: TRBJ1-2
clone size: .
D gene: .
CDR3 protein: CSARDVRGQGRGYTF
CDR3 DNA: TGCAGTGCTAGAGATGTGAGAGGGCAGGGCCGGGGCTACACCTTC

V gene: TRBV5-5
J gene: TRBJ2-5
clone size: .
D gene: TRBD2
CDR3 protein: CASILAGGPTTETQYF
CDR3 DNA: TGTGCCAGCATCTTAGCGGGAGGCCCTACGACGGAGACCCAGTACTTC

V gene: TRBV29-1
J gene: TRBJ2-1
clone size: few
D gene: .
CDR3 protein: CSVISRDSYNEQFF
CDR3 DNA: TGCAGCGTGATCTCCCGGGACTCCTACAATGAGCAGTTCTTC

V gene: TRBV6-2/TRBV6-3
J gene: TRBJ2-7
clone size: .
D gene: .
CDR3 protein: CASSRQGQVYEQYF
CDR3 DNA: TGTGCCAGCAGCCGCCAGGGGCAGGTCTACGAGCAGTACTTC

V gene: TRBV5-1
J gene: TRBJ2-4
clone size: few
D gene: .
CDR3 protein: CASSLASHGSWENIQYF
CDR3 DNA: TGCGCCAGCAGCTTGGCTTCGCACGGGAGCTGGGAAAACATTCAGTACTTC

V gene: TRBV5-1
J gene: TRBJ1-1
clone size: .
D gene: TRBD1
CDR3 protein: CASSYRDRGIAEAFF
CDR3 DNA: TGCGCCAGCAGCTACCGGGACAGGGGGATCGCTGAAGCTTTCTTT

V gene: TRBV18
J gene: TRBJ2-7
clone size: .
D gene: .
CDR3 protein: CASSPGQEGREQYF
CDR3 DNA: TGTGCCAGCTCACCAGGACAGGAAGGGAGGGAGCAGTACTTC

V gene: TRBV6-2/TRBV6-3
J gene: TRBJ2-5
clone size: .
D gene: .
CDR3 protein: CASSYWLLQETQYF
CDR3 DNA: TGTGCCAGCAGTTACTGGTTACTCCAAGAGACCCAGTACTTC

V gene: TRBV20-1
J gene: TRBJ1-1
clone size: .
D gene: .
CDR3 protein: CSALQGNTEAFF
CDR3 DNA: TGCAGTGCTTTACAGGGGAACACTGAAGCTTTCTTT

V gene: TRBV27
J gene: TRBJ1-4
clone size: many
D gene: .
CDR3 protein: CASSLWWRGTNEKLFF
CDR3 DNA: TGTGCCAGCAGTTTATGGTGGAGGGGAACTAATGAAAAACTGTTTTTT

V gene: TRBV9
J gene: TRBJ2-7
clone size: few
D gene: .
CDR3 protein: CASSVAVASGEQYF
CDR3 DNA: TGTGCCAGCAGCGTAGCTGTAGCGTCCGGCGAGCAGTACTTC

V gene: TRBV20-1
J gene: TRBJ2-2
clone size: few
D gene: TRBD2
CDR3 protein: CSARATSGRATGELFF
CDR3 DNA: TGCAGTGCTAGAGCTACTAGCGGGAGGGCCACCGGGGAGCTGTTTTTT

V gene: TRBV9
J gene: TRBJ2-5
clone size: few
D gene: .
CDR3 protein: CASSPISGHAQETQYF
CDR3 DNA: TGTGCCAGCAGCCCAATCTCTGGACACGCCCAAGAGACCCAGTACTTC

V gene: TRBV7-9
J gene: TRBJ2-1
clone size: few
D gene: .
CDR3 protein: CASSFTPRTDNEQFF
CDR3 DNA: TGTGCCAGCAGCTTTACCCCGAGAACAGACAATGAGCAGTTCTTC

V gene: TRBV28
J gene: TRBJ1-5
clone size: few
D gene: .
CDR3 protein: CASSSLGRRNQPQHF
CDR3 DNA: TGTGCCAGCAGTTCCTTGGGACGGAGGAATCAGCCCCAGCATTTT

V gene: TRBV15
J gene: TRBJ1-4
clone size: .
D gene: .
CDR3 protein: CATRFQGWYSNEKLFF
CDR3 DNA: TGTGCCACCAGATTTCAGGGGTGGTATTCTAATGAAAAACTGTTTTTT

V gene: TRBV7-3
J gene: TRBJ2-3
clone size: .
D gene: TRBD1
CDR3 protein: CASSSRGSDTQYF
CDR3 DNA: TGTGCCAGCAGCTCCAGGGGGTCAGATACGCAGTATTTT

V gene: TRBV7-9
J gene: TRBJ2-1
clone size: few
D gene: TRBD1
CDR3 protein: CASSLVPTGRYNEQFF
CDR3 DNA: TGTGCCAGCAGCTTAGTACCGACAGGGCGGTACAATGAGCAGTTCTTC

V gene: TRBV12-3/TRBV12-4
J gene: TRBJ1-1
clone size: .
D gene: .
CDR3 protein: CASSLRIGAGNTEAFF
CDR3 DNA: TGTGCCAGCAGTTTACGGATAGGGGCAGGGAACACTGAAGCTTTCTTT

V gene: TRBV15
J gene: TRBJ2-2
clone size: many
D gene: .
CDR3 protein: CATSRTETGELFF
CDR3 DNA: TGTGCCACCAGCAGAACAGAGACCGGGGAGCTGTTTTTT

V gene: TRBV5-1
J gene: TRBJ2-7
clone size: .
D gene: TRBD1
CDR3 protein: CASSLERTGSDEQYF
CDR3 DNA: TGCGCCAGCAGCTTGGAACGGACAGGGAGCGACGAGCAGTACTTC

V gene: TRBV19
J gene: TRBJ2-1
clone size: .
D gene: .
CDR3 protein: CASSILARHNEQFF
CDR3 DNA: TGTGCCAGTAGTATACTAGCGAGACACAATGAGCAGTTCTTC

V gene: TRBV20-1
J gene: TRBJ2-2
clone size: few
D gene: .
CDR3 protein: CSARVGIGSTGELFF
CDR3 DNA: TGCAGTGCTAGGGTGGGCATTGGGAGTACCGGGGAGCTGTTTTTT

V gene: TRBV7-2
J gene: TRBJ2-1
clone size: many
D gene: .
CDR3 protein: CASSLEVGSYNEQFF
CDR3 DNA: TGTGCCAGCAGCTTGGAGGTAGGGTCCTACAATGAGCAGTTCTTC

V gene: TRBV27
J gene: TRBJ2-1
clone size: few
D gene: .
CDR3 protein: CASKWRKRSYNEQFF
CDR3 DNA: TGTGCCAGCAAGTGGAGGAAACGCTCCTACAATGAGCAGTTCTTC

V gene: TRBV30
J gene: TRBJ2-1
clone size: .
D gene: TRBD2
CDR3 protein: CAWSVGAGTYNEQFF
CDR3 DNA: TGTGCCTGGAGTGTTGGAGCGGGGACTTACAATGAGCAGTTCTTC

V gene: TRBV20-1
J gene: TRBJ2-1
clone size: .
D gene: .
CDR3 protein: CSARGVTYSYNEQFF
CDR3 DNA: TGCAGTGCTAGAGGGGTCACTTACTCCTACAATGAGCAGTTCTTC

V gene: TRBV5-1
J gene: TRBJ2-1
clone size: .
D gene: TRBD1
CDR3 protein: CASSFRDRGQYEQFF
CDR3 DNA: TGCGCCAGCAGCTTCCGGGACAGGGGGCAGTATGAGCAGTTCTTC

V gene: TRBV20-1
J gene: TRBJ2-1
clone size: many
D gene: TRBD2
CDR3 protein: CSAPSGRARNEQFF
CDR3 DNA: TGCAGTGCTCCCAGCGGGAGGGCCAGGAATGAGCAGTTCTTC

V gene: TRBV12-3/TRBV12-4
J gene: TRBJ1-5
clone size: .
D gene: .
CDR3 protein: CASSFIPGVYSQPQHF
CDR3 DNA: TGTGCCAGCAGTTTTATACCAGGGGTTTATTCTCAGCCCCAGCATTTT

V gene: TRBV5-1
J gene: TRBJ2-1
clone size: few
D gene: .
CDR3 protein: CASRSGEGEVFF
CDR3 DNA: TGCGCCAGTCGCTCGGGAGAAGGTGAGGTGTTCTTC

V gene: TRBV4-2
J gene: TRBJ2-7
clone size: few
D gene: .
CDR3 protein: CASSQAGSGQSF
CDR3 DNA: TGTGCCAGCAGCCAAGCGGGGAGCGGCCAATCCTTC

V gene: TRBV7-3
J gene: TRBJ2-1
clone size: few
D gene: .
CDR3 protein: CASSLMGTRYNEQFF
CDR3 DNA: TGTGCCAGCAGTTTAATGGGGACCAGGTACAATGAGCAGTTCTTC

V gene: TRBV20-1
J gene: TRBJ2-2
clone size: few
D gene: .
CDR3 protein: CSAWEALNTGELFF
CDR3 DNA: TGCAGTGCTTGGGAGGCCTTGAACACCGGGGAGCTGTTTTTT

V gene: TRBV6-5
J gene: TRBJ2-2
clone size: many
D gene: .
CDR3 protein: CASRTGNDAGELFF
CDR3 DNA: TGTGCCAGCAGGACGGGAAATGATGCCGGGGAGCTGTTTTTT

V gene: TRBV25-1
J gene: TRBJ2-5
clone size: .
D gene: TRBD2
CDR3 protein: CASSEFGREETQYF
CDR3 DNA: TGTGCCAGCAGTGAATTTGGGAGGGAAGAGACCCAGTACTTC

V gene: TRBV5-1
J gene: TRBJ2-7
clone size: many
D gene: TRBD2
CDR3 protein: CASSPRLAGYEQYF
CDR3 DNA: TGTGCCAGCAGCCCCCGACTAGCGGGGTACGAGCAGTACTTC

V gene: TRBV29-1
J gene: TRBJ2-7
clone size: few
D gene: TRBD2
CDR3 protein: CSAELAGGSYEQYF
CDR3 DNA: TGCAGCGCAGAACTAGCGGGAGGGAGCTACGAGCAGTACTTC

V gene: TRBV7-9
J gene: TRBJ2-5
clone size: many
D gene: .
CDR3 protein: CASSLGGLYQETQYF
CDR3 DNA: TGTGCCAGCAGCTTAGGAGGACTATATCAAGAGACCCAGTACTTC

V gene: TRBV20-1
J gene: TRBJ1-1
clone size: few
D gene: .
CDR3 protein: CSASQGSPEAFF
CDR3 DNA: TGCAGTGCTAGCCAGGGATCCCCTGAAGCTTTCTTT

V gene: TRBV7-9
J gene: TRBJ2-1
clone size: .
D gene: TRBD1
CDR3 protein: CASSPTGTASYNEQFF
CDR3 DNA: TGTGCCAGCAGCCCCACCGGGACAGCCTCCTACAATGAGCAGTTCTTC

V gene: TRBV2
J gene: TRBJ2-4
clone size: few
D gene: TRBD1
CDR3 protein: CASLKQGTVANIQYF
CDR3 DNA: TGTGCCAGCCTTAAACAGGGGACGGTGGCGAACATTCAGTACTTC

V gene: TRBV11-2
J gene: TRBJ2-7
clone size: .
D gene: .
CDR3 protein: CASSLGSGGVAYEQYF
CDR3 DNA: TGTGCCAGCAGCTTAGGAAGCGGAGGGGTTGCCTACGAGCAGTACTTC

V gene: TRBV6-1
J gene: TRBJ2-7
clone size: .
D gene: TRBD1
CDR3 protein: CASTSPQGAYEQYF
CDR3 DNA: TGTGCCAGCACCTCCCCTCAGGGGGCGTACGAGCAGTACTTC